This paragraph reports one T cell receptor (beta chain). This record comes from a study of blood T cell repertoires in COVID-19. Repertoires were generated with immunoSEQ multiplex PCR, while TCRdb's copy carries only in-frame clones and drops some. The table includes a few hundred thousand clones, around 80% detected once. Looked up from germline, CDR1 is SGHNT and CDR2 is YYREEE (reference sequence). This CDR3 is built from 15 residues. V dropped 4 bases and J dropped 6; count of bases not matched to a gene: 9. V usage is TRBV5-4 and J usage is TRBJ2-3; the match to TRBD2 covers 9 bases. The sample was peripheral blood. The sequence was obtained from a man aged 50-60 years with active or convalescent COVID-19. As DNA, the CDR3 is TGTGCCAGCAGCGCGGTACAGCGGGGGGCCGATACGCAGTATTTT. Translation: CASSAVQRGADTQYF.